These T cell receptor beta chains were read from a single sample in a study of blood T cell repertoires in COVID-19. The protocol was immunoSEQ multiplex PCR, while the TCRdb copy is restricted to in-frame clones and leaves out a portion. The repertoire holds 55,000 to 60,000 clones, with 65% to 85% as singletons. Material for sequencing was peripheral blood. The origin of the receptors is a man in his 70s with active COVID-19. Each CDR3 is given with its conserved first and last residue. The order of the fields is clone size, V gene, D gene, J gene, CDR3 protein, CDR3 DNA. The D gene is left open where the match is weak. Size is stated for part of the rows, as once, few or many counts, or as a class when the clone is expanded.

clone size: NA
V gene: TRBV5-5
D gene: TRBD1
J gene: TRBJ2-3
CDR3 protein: CASSLKLGQGYADTQYF
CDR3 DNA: TGTGCCAGCAGCTTGAAGTTGGGACAGGGTTACGCAGATACGCAGTATTTT

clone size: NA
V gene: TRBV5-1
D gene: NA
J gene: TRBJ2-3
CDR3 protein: CASSSVGGTDTQYF
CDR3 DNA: TGCGCCAGCAGCTCGGTGGGAGGCACAGATACGCAGTATTTT

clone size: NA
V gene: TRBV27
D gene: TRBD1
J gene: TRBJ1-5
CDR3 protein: CASSFLGTGEQPQHF
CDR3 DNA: TGTGCCAGCAGTTTCCTGGGGACAGGGGAGCAGCCCCAGCATTTT

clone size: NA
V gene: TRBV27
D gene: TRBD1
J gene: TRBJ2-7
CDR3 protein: CASSFSGTGNEQYF
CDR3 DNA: TGTGCCAGCAGTTTTTCCGGGACAGGTAACGAGCAGTACTTC

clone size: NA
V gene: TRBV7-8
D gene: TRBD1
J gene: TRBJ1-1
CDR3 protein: CASGKGDRATEAFF
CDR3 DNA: TGTGCCAGCGGGAAGGGGGACAGGGCCACTGAAGCTTTCTTT

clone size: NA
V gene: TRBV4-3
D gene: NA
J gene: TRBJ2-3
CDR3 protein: CASSRGVRTEGTDTQYF
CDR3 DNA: TGCGCCAGCAGCCGCGGAGTGAGGACAGAGGGCACAGATACGCAGTATTTT

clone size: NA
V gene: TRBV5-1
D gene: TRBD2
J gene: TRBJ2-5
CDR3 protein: CASSLAGAQYQETQYF
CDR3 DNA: TGCGCCAGCAGCTTAGCGGGAGCGCAGTACCAAGAGACCCAGTACTTC

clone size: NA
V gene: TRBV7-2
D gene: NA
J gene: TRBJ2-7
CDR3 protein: CASSPDLLRSSYEQYF
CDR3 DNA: TGTGCCAGCAGCCCCGATCTCCTTCGGTCCTCCTACGAGCAGTACTTC

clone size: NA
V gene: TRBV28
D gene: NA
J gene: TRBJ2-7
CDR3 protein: CASSSVYEQYF
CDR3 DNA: TGTGCCAGCAGTTCTGTCTACGAGCAGTACTTC

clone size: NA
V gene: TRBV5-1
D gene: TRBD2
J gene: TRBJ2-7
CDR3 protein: CASSLTSGNYEQYF
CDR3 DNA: TGCGCCAGCAGCTTGACTAGCGGAAACTACGAGCAGTACTTC

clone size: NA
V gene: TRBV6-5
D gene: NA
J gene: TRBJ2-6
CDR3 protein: CASSYGSSGANVLTF
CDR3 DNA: TGTGCCAGCAGTTACGGGAGCTCTGGGGCCAACGTCCTGACTTTC

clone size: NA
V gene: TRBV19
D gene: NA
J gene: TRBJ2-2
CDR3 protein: CSSSRPQGTGELFF
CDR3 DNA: TGTTCCTCATCAAGACCGCAGGGGACCGGGGAGCTGTTTTTT

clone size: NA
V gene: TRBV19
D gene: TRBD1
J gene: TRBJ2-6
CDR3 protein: CASTLTGTGVSSGANVLTF
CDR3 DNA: TGTGCCAGTACCTTAACCGGGACAGGGGTGAGCTCTGGGGCCAACGTCCTGACTTTC

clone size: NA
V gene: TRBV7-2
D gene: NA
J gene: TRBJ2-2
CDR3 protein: CASSFAGLYGELFF
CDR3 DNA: TGTGCCAGCAGCTTTGCAGGGTTATACGGGGAGCTGTTTTTT

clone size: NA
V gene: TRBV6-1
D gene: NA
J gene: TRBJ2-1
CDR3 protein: CASSEVPGSRNEQFF
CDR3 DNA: TGTGCCAGCAGTGAAGTTCCGGGTTCGAGAAATGAGCAGTTCTTC

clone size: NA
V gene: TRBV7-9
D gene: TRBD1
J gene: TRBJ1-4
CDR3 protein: CASSPTGTNEKLFF
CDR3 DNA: TGTGCCAGCAGCCCGACAGGGACTAATGAAAAACTGTTTTTT

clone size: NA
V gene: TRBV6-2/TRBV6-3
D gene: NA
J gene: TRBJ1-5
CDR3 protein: CASSPSDSNQPQHF
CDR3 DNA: TGTGCCAGCAGTCCATCAGATAGCAATCAGCCCCAGCATTTT

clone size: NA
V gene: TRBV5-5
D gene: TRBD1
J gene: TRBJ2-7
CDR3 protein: CASSSGQGWSEQYF
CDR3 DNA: TGTGCCAGCAGCTCGGGACAGGGGTGGTCCGAGCAGTACTTC

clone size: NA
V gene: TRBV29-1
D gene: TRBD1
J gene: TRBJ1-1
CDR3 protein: CSVGDRGQAFF
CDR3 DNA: TGCAGCGTGGGGGACAGGGGGCAAGCTTTCTTT

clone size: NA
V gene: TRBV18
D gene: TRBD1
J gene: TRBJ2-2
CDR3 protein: CASSPPGQANTGELFF
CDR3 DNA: TGTGCCAGCTCACCTCCGGGACAGGCGAACACCGGGGAGCTGTTTTTT

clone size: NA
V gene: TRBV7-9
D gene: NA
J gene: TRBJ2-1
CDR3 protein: CASSRVEQFF
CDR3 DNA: TGTGCCAGCAGCCGGGTTGAGCAGTTCTTC

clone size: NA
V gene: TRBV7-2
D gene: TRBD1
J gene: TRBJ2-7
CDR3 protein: CASSLGTGANPYYEQYF
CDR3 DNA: TGTGCCAGCAGCTTAGGTACAGGGGCGAACCCTTACTACGAGCAGTACTTC

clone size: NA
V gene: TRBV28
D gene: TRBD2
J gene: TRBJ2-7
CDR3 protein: CASSSPGGEAYEQYF
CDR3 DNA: TGTGCCAGCAGTTCGCCGGGAGGCGAGGCCTACGAGCAGTACTTC

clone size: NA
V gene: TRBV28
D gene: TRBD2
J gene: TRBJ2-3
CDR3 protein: CASSLAGGPVNTQYF
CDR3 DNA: TGTGCCAGCAGTTTAGCGGGAGGGCCCGTTAATACGCAGTATTTT

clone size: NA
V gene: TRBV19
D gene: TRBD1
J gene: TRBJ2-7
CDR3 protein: CASSMFGQGYEQYF
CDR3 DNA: TGTGCCAGTAGTATGTTCGGACAGGGCTACGAGCAGTACTTC

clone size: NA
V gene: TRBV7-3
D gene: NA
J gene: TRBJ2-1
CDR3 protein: CASSLTLDNEQFF
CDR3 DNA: TGTGCCAGCAGCTTAACTCTTGACAATGAGCAGTTCTTC

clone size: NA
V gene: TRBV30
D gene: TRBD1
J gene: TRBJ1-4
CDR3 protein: CACSWGQSNEKLFF
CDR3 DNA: TGTGCCTGCTCATGGGGACAGTCTAATGAAAAACTGTTTTTT

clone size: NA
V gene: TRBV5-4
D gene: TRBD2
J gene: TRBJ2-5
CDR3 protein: CASSLGAGVQETQYF
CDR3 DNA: TGTGCCAGCAGCTTGGGAGCGGGGGTCCAAGAGACCCAGTACTTC

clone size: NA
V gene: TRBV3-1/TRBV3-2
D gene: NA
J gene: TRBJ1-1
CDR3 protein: CASSQSWGLTEAFF
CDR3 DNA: TGTGCCAGCAGCCAATCGTGGGGGCTAACTGAAGCTTTCTTT

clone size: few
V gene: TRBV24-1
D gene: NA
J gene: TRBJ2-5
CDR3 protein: CATSDRETQYF
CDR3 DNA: TGTGCCACCAGTGATCGTGAGACCCAGTACTTC

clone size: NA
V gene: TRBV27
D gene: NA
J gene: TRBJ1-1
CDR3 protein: CASSLNQGANTEAFF
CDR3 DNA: TGTGCCAGCAGTTTAAACCAGGGTGCGAACACTGAAGCTTTCTTT

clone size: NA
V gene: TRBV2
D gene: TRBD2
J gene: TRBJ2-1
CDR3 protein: CASSDSGVLLPFF
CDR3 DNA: TGTGCCAGCAGTGATAGCGGGGTCCTTCTACCGTTCTTC

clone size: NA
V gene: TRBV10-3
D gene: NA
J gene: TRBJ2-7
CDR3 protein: CAISESGRSYEQYF
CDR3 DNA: TGTGCCATCAGTGAGTCTGGCAGGTCCTACGAGCAGTACTTC

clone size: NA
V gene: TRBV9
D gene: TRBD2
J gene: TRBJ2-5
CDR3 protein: CASSETSGRTETQYF
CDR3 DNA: TGTGCCAGCAGCGAGACTAGCGGGAGGACCGAGACCCAGTACTTC

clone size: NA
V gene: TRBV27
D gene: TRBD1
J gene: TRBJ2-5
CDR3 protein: CASSRQGMRGETQYF
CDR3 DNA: TGTGCCAGCAGTCGACAGGGGATGAGAGGAGAGACCCAGTACTTC

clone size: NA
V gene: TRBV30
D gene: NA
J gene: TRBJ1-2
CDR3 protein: CAWSASWRGEDGYTF
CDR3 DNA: TGTGCCTGGAGTGCCTCGTGGAGGGGAGAGGATGGCTACACCTTC

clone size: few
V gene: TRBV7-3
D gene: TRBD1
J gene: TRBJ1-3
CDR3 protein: CARGTGVGNTIYF
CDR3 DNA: TGTGCCAGGGGGACAGGAGTTGGAAACACCATATATTTT

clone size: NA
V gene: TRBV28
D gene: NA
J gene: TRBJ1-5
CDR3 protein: CASSLSRSGGLRGQPQHF
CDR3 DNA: TGTGCCAGCAGTTTAAGTCGGAGTGGTGGCCTGAGAGGACAGCCCCAGCATTTT

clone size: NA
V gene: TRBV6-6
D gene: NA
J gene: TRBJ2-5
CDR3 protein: CASSYSWGVGETQYF
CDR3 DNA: TGTGCCAGCAGTTACTCGTGGGGAGTGGGCGAGACCCAGTACTTC

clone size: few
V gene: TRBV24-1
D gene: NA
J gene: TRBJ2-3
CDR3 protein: CATSRRGTDTQYF
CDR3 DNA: TGTGCCACCAGTCGCAGGGGAACAGATACGCAGTATTTT

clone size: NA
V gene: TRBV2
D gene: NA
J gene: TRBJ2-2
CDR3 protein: CASSWLVGGGWTGELFF
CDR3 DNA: TGTGCCAGCAGCTGGCTCGTGGGGGGAGGATGGACCGGGGAGCTGTTTTTT

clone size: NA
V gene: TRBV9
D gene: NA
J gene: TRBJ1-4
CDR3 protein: CASSVGGGRPNEKLFF
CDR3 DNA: TGTGCCAGCAGCGTAGGCGGGGGGAGGCCTAATGAAAAACTGTTTTTT

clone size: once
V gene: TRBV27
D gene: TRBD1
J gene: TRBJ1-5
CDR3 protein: CASSTSDRVKHF
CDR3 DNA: TGTGCCAGCAGTACCTCGGACAGGGTAAAACATTTT

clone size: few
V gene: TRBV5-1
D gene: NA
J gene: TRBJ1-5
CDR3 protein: CASSPGAGNQPQHF
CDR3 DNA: TGCGCCAGCAGCCCCGGCGCGGGCAATCAGCCCCAGCATTTT

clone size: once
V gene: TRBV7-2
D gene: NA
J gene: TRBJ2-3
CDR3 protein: CASSPSTKKDTQYF
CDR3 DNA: TGTGCCAGCAGCCCTAGCACTAAGAAGGATACGCAGTATTTT

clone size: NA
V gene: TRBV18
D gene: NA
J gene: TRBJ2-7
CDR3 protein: CASSQGRQETYEQYF
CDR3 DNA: TGTGCCAGCTCACAGGGGCGACAGGAGACCTACGAGCAGTACTTC

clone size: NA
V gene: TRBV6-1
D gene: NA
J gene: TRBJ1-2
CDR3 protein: CASSDRRRGGNYGYTF
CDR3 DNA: TGTGCCAGCAGTGATCGGAGACGGGGGGGAAACTATGGCTACACCTTC

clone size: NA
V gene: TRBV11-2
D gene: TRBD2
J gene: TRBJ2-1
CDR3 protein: CASSFMTSGSSKNEQFF
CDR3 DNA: TGTGCCAGCTCTTTCATGACTAGCGGGAGTTCTAAGAATGAGCAGTTCTTC

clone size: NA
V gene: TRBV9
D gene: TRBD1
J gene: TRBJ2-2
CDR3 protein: CASSVVGQGTGELFF
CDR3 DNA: TGTGCCAGCAGCGTAGTGGGACAGGGGACCGGGGAGCTGTTTTTT

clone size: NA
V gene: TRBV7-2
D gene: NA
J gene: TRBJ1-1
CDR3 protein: CASRQGTNTEAFF
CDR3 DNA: TGTGCCAGCAGACAGGGAACGAACACTGAAGCTTTCTTT

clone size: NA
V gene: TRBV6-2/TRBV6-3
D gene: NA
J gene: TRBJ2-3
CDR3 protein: CASSYSLDYLTDTQYF
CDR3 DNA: TGTGCCAGCAGTTACTCTTTGGACTACCTCACAGATACGCAGTATTTT

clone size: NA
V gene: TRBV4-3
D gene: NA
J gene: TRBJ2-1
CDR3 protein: CASSQLLVDEQFF
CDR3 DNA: TGCGCCAGCAGCCAATTACTAGTCGATGAGCAGTTCTTC

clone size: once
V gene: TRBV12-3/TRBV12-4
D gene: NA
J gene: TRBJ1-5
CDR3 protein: CASSFSTDQPQHF
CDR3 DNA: TGTGCCAGCAGTTTCTCCACGGATCAGCCCCAGCATTTT

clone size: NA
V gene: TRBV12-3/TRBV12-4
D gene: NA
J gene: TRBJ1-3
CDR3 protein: CASSFSGNTIYF
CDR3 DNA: TGTGCCAGCAGCTTCTCTGGAAACACCATATATTTT